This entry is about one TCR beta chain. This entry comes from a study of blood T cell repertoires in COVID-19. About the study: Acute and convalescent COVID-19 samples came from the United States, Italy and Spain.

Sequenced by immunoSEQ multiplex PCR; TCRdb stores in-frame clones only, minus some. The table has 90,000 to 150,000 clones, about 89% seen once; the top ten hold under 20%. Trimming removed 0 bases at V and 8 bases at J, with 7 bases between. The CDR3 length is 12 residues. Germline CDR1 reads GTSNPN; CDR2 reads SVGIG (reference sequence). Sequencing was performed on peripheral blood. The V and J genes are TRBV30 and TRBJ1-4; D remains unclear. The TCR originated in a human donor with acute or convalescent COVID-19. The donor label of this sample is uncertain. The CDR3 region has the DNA TGTGCCTGGAGTGTTATCCGGGAAAAACTGTTTTTT. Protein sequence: CAWSVIREKLFF.